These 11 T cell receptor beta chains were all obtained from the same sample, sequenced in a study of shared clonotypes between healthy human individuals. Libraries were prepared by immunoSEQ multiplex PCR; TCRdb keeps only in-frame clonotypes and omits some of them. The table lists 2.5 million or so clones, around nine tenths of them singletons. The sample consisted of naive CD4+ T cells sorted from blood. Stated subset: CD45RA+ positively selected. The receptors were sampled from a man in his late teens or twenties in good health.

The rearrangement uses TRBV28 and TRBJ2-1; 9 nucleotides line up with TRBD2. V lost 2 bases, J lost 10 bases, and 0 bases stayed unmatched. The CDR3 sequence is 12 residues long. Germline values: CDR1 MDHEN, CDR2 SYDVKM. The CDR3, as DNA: TGTGCCAGCAGTTTAACTAGCGGGGAGCAGTTCTTC. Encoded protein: CASSLTSGEQFF.

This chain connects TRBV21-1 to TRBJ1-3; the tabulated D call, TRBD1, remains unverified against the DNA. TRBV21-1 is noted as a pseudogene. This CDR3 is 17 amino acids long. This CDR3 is CASSKKYRGHCGNTIYF. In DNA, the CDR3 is TGTGCCAGCAGCAAAAAATACAGGGGCCACTGTGGAAACACCATATATTTT.

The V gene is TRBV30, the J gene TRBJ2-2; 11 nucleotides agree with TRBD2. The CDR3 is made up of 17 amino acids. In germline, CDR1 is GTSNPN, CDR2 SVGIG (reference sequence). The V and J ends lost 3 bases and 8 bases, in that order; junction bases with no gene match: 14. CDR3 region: CAWSSSRTSGGSGELFF. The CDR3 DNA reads TGTGCCTGGAGCTCCTCTAGAACTAGCGGGGGATCGGGGGAGCTGTTTTTT.

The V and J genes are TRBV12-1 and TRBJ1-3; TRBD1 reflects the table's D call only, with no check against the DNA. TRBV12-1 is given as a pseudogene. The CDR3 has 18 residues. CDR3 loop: CASSLYRDRKIFGNTIYF. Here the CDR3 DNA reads TGTGCCAGCAGCTTGTACCGGGACAGAAAAATTTTTGGAAACACCATATATTTT.

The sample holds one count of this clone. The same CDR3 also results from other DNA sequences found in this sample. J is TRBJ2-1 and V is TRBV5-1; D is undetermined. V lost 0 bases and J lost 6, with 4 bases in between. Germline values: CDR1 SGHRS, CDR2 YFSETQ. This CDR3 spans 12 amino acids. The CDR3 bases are TGCGCCAGCAGCTTGGACCTCAATGAGCAGTTCTTC. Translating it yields CASSLDLNEQFF.

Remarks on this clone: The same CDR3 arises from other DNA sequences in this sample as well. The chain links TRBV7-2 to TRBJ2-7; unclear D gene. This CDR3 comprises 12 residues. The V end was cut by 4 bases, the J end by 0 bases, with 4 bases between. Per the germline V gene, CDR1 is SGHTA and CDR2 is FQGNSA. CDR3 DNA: TGTGCCAGCAGCTCAAGCTCCTACGAGCAGTACTTC. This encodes CASSSSSYEQYF.

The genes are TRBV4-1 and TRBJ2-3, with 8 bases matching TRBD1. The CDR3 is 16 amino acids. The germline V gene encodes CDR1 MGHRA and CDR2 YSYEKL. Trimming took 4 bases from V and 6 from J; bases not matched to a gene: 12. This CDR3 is CASSRGQGGLGDTQYF. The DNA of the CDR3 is TGCGCCAGCAGCCGAGGACAGGGCGGGCTGGGGGATACGCAGTATTTT.

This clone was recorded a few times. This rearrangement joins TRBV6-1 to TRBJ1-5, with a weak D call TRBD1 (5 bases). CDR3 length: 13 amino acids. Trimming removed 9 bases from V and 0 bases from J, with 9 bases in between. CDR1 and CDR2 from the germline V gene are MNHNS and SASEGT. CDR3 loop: CASQGNSNQPQHF. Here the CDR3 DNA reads TGTGCCAGTCAGGGCAATAGCAATCAGCCCCAGCATTTT.

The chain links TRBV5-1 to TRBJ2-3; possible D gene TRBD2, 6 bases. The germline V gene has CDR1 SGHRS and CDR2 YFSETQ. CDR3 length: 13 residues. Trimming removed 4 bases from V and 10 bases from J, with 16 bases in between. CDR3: CASSEGGLAAQYF. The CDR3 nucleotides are TGCGCCAGCAGCGAAGGAGGGCTAGCTGCGCAGTATTTT.

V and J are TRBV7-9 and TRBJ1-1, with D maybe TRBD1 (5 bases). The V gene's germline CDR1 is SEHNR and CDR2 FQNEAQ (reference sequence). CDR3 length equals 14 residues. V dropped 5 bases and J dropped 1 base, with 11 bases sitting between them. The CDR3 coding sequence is TGTGCCAGCAGCCCGGGACTTCCGAACACTGAAGCTTTCTTT. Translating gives CASSPGLPNTEAFF.

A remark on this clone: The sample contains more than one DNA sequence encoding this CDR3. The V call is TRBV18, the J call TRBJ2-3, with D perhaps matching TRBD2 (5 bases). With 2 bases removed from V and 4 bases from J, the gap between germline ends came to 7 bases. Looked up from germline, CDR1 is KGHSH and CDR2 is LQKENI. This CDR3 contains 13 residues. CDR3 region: CASSPGEPDTQYF. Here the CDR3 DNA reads TGTGCCAGCTCACCAGGGGAGCCAGATACGCAGTATTTT.